A single sample is the source of the 14 T cell receptor beta chains below, sequenced in a study of cytomegalovirus exposure and HLA in healthy donors. Amplification used 60 Vbeta primers and 13 Jbeta primers. The protocol was immunoSEQ multiplex PCR, while the TCRdb copy is restricted to in-frame clones and leaves out a portion. The sample includes 90,000 to 140,000 clones, just under 80% of them seen just once. Sequencing was done on a sample of PBMCs. These receptors originate from a male donor in good health and CMV-seronegative.

This chain links TRBV27 with TRBJ2-7; 7 nucleotides line up with TRBD2. With 10 bases clipped from V and 7 bases from J, the junction kept 13 bases outside the gene matches. The CDR3 runs to 13 residues. The germline V gene has CDR1 MNHEY and CDR2 SMNVEV (reference sequence). CDR3 sequence: CATSSGPWGEQYF. DNA for the CDR3: TGTGCCACCTCTAGCGGCCCCTGGGGTGAGCAGTACTTC.

This clone showed up just a few times. J is TRBJ2-2 and V is TRBV5-1, with no clear D. Trimming cost V 6 bases and J 0 bases, with 6 bases left between them. The CDR3 consists of 13 residues. Germline V lookup: CDR1 SGHRS, CDR2 YFSETQ. CDR3: CASKEPNTGELFF. CDR3 bases: TGCGCCAGCAAGGAGCCGAACACCGGGGAGCTGTTTTTT.

CDR3 residues: CATSRGQGYEKLFF. The CDR3 DNA follows: TGTGCCACCAGCAGAGGACAGGGTTATGAAAAACTGTTTTTT. The chain combines TRBV15 with TRBJ1-4; 7 bases fit TRBD1. The CDR3 sequence is 14 residues long. Per germline, CDR1 LNHNV and CDR2 YYDKDF (reference sequence). After removal of 1 base from V and 6 bases from J, the junction contained 2 bases not matched to a gene.

CDR3 coding DNA: TGTGCCAGCAGCCTCCCCGGGGTTCACGAGCAGTACTTC. Protein: CASSLPGVHEQYF. The genes are TRBV7-9 and TRBJ2-5, with D possibly TRBD2 on 5 matching bases. The J call may be in error: the DNA end matches TRBJ2-7 better. The CDR3 loop spans 13 amino acids. CDR1 SEHNR and CDR2 FQNEAQ come from the germline V gene (reference sequence).

The chain combines TRBV18 with TRBJ2-1; 12 bases line up with TRBD2. The germline V gene encodes CDR1 KGHSH and CDR2 LQKENI. After removal of 1 base from V and 8 bases from J, the junction contained 6 bases not matched to a gene. CDR3 length: 16 residues. CDR3 loop: CASSPLLAGGPHEQFF. In nucleotides, the CDR3 is TGTGCCAGCTCACCACTTCTAGCGGGAGGGCCCCATGAGCAGTTCTTC.

V and J are TRBV5-1 and TRBJ2-7; 8 bases map to TRBD1. Germline CDR1 reads SGHRS; CDR2 reads YFSETQ. The ends lost 0 bases at V and 4 bases at J; junction bases unmatched: 6. The length of the CDR3 is 15 residues. This CDR3 is CASSLATGGFYEQYF. The CDR3 nucleotides read TGCGCCAGCAGCTTGGCCACAGGGGGTTTTTACGAGCAGTACTTC.

The rearrangement links TRBV9 to TRBJ1-5; 8 bases agree with TRBD1. The CDR3 covers 14 residues. Unmatched junction bases numbered 3, after V lost 3 bases and J lost 4 bases. CDR1 is SGDLS and CDR2 is YYNGEE in the germline V gene. The chain's CDR3 is CASSAQGGNQPQHF. The CDR3 bases are TGTGCCAGCAGCGCACAGGGGGGTAATCAGCCCCAGCATTTT.

The chain joins TRBV5-1 to TRBJ2-5; 10 nucleotides align to TRBD1. The CDR3 consists of 15 residues. The V gene end was trimmed by 0 bases and the J gene end by 5 bases; junction bases not matched to a gene: 4. Germline CDR1 SGHRS, CDR2 YFSETQ. CDR3 in DNA: TGCGCCAGCAGCTTGGCGACAGGGGGCGCGGAGACCCAGTACTTC. Encoded protein: CASSLATGGAETQYF.

CDR3 sequence reads: CASSLGRVTGSMNTEAFF. The CDR3 region has the DNA TGTGCCAGCAGCTTAGGCAGGGTGACAGGATCGATGAACACTGAAGCTTTCTTT. This sequence joins TRBV7-9 and TRBJ1-1, with D maybe TRBD1 (6 bases). The CDR3 is 18 amino acids. Germline loops: CDR1 SEHNR, CDR2 FQNEAQ (reference sequence). The V and J ends lost 1 base and 0 bases respectively, with 18 bases between them.

CDR3 in amino acids: CASSEGESSGNTIYF. The CDR3 DNA is TGTGCCAGCAGTGAAGGGGAGAGCTCTGGAAACACCATATATTTT. This chain joins TRBV6-1 and TRBJ1-3; no clear D gene. V lost 1 base to trimming and J lost 0 bases, with 7 bases between them. The CDR3 consists of 15 residues. Germline assignment: CDR1 MNHNS and CDR2 SASEGT.

V and J are TRBV2 and TRBJ2-1; 10 bases map to TRBD1. This CDR3 region has 16 residues. Trimming removed 3 bases from V and 5 bases from J; junction bases left unmatched: 7. Germline V CDR1 and CDR2: SNHLY, FYNNEI. Here the CDR3 DNA reads TGTGCCAGCAGTGAGTTAGGGACAGGGGACGACAATGAGCAGTTCTTC. Its translation: CASSELGTGDDNEQFF.

The rearrangement joins TRBV10-3 to TRBJ1-5; D is possibly TRBD1 (5 bases). CDR1 and CDR2 from the germline V gene are ENHRY and SYGVKD. V lost 8 bases to trimming and J lost 6 bases, with 11 bases between them. The CDR3 is 12 residues long. CDR3 nucleotide sequence: TGTGCCATCTTCTGGGGGGTTCAGCCCCAGCATTTT. As protein: CAIFWGVQPQHF.

The genes are TRBV4-1 and TRBJ1-5, with a possible D match to TRBD1 (6 bases). The V gene lost 3 bases and the J gene lost 6 bases, with 15 bases spanning the gap. The CDR3 has 15 amino acids. CDR1 and CDR2 from the germline V gene are MGHRA and YSYEKL. The DNA of the CDR3 is TGCGCCAGCAGCCAGTCTCCAGGGGTGAGTCAGCCCCAGCATTTT. The encoded protein is CASSQSPGVSQPQHF.

This chain uses TRBV7-3 with TRBJ2-3; a weak D match, TRBD2 (6 bases). Trimming pared 2 bases from V and 3 bases from J, leaving 12 bases between. This CDR3 is 15 amino acids long. Germline values: CDR1 SGHTA, CDR2 FQGTGA. CDR3 region: CASSLWGRRTDTQYF. The CDR3 DNA sequence: TGTGCCAGCAGCTTATGGGGGAGGAGGACAGATACGCAGTATTTT.